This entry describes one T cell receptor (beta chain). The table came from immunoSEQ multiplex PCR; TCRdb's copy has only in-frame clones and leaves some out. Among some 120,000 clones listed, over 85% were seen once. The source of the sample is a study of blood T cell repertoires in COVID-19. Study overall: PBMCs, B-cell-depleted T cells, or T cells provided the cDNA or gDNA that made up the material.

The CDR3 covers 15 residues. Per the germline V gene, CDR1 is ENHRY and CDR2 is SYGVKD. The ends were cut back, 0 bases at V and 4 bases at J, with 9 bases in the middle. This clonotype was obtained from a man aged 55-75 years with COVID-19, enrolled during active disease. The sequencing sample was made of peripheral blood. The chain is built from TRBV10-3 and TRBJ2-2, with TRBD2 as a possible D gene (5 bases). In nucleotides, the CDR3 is TGTGCCATCAGTGAGTCAGGGAGAGTCACCGGGGAGCTGTTTTTT. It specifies CAISESGRVTGELFF.